This T cell receptor beta chain was obtained from a study of cytomegalovirus exposure and HLA in healthy donors. With 60 Vbeta and 13 Jbeta primers, the PCR was carried out. Sequenced by immunoSEQ multiplex PCR; TCRdb stores in-frame clones only, minus some. The profile shows about 150,000 clones, just under 80% of them singletons. This clone was counted once. Its antigen is unidentified. Overall study findings and caveats: Three of the chains that were CMV-associated were confirmed in vitro to be specific for CMV antigens. V- and J-gene trimming in TCR beta was tied to a missense DCLRE1C variant by an analysis performed later. When the data were analyzed later, several of the most significant clusters appeared to be linked to common viral pathogens.

Sequenced sample: PBMCs. The sequence was obtained from a woman in her 40s in good health and CMV-seropositive.

The CDR3 coding sequence is TGTGCCAGCAGCTTGGGCGCCAACAGGGGATTGAACACTGAAGCTTTCTTT. Amino acids: CASSLGANRGLNTEAFF. J is TRBJ1-1 and V is TRBV5-4, with TRBD1 identical over 7 bases. The V gene's germline CDR1 is SGHNT and CDR2 YYREEE (reference sequence). Trimming at V came to 0 bases and at J to 0 bases, leaving 8 bases not matched to a gene. The CDR3 runs 17 residues. Full variable domain (missing parts from reference TRBV5-4 and TRBJ1-1): ETGVTQSPTHLIKTRGQQVTLRCSSQSGHNTVSWYQQALGQGPQFIFQYYREEENGRGNFPPRFSGLQFPNYSSELNVNALELDDSALYLCASSLGANRGLNTEAFFGQGTRLTVV.